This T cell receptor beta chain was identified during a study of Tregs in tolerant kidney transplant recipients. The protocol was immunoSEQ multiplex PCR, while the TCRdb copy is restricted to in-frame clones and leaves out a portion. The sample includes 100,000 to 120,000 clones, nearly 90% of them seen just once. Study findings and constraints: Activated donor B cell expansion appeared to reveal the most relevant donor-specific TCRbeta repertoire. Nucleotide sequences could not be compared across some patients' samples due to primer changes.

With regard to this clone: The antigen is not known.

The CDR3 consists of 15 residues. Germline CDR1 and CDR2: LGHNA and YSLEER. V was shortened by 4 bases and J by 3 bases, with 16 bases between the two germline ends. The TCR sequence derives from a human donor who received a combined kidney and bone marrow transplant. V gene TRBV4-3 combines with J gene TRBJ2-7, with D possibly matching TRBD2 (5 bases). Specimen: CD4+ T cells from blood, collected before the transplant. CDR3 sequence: CASSRDTTGVYEQYF. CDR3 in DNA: TGCGCCAGCAGCCGAGATACTACCGGGGTCTACGAGCAGTACTTC.